Each of the 30 T cell receptor beta chains below was sequenced from the same sample in a study of blood T cell repertoires in COVID-19. The assay was immunoSEQ multiplex PCR, and TCRdb's table has in-frame clones only and misses some. The sample lists fewer than 100,000 clones, 90% to 95% occurring once. The sequenced sample consisted of peripheral blood. The receptors stem from a woman aged 50 to 60 in a cohort sampled during active COVID-19.

V and J are TRBV20-1 and TRBJ1-2; the match to TRBD1 covers 10 bases. J gave up 3 bases and V 3 bases, and 4 bases lay outside the gene matches. The germline V gene encodes CDR1 DFQATT and CDR2 SNEGSKA (reference sequence). The CDR3 runs to 14 residues. CDR3 residues: CSASGDRGDYGYTF. The CDR3 DNA reads TGCAGTGCTAGTGGGGACAGGGGAGACTATGGCTACACCTTC.

The rearrangement links TRBV7-2 to TRBJ1-2; TRBD1 agrees at 9 bases. J gave up 13 bases and V 5 bases, and 11 bases lay outside the gene matches. The CDR3 contains 13 residues. Germline values: CDR1 SGHTA, CDR2 FQGNSA. CDR3 in DNA: TGTGCCAGCAGCCCCAGGATCGGGACAGGGTGCACCTTC. Its translation is CASSPRIGTGCTF.

V gene TRBV5-1 combines with J gene TRBJ2-2; 8 nucleotides line up with TRBD1. The J segment lost 5 bases and the V segment lost 3 bases, leaving 3 bases of the junction unmatched. This CDR3 region has 14 residues. Germline V gene data show CDR1 as SGHRS and CDR2 as YFSETQ. CDR3 nucleotides: TGCGCCAGCAGCTCCCGGACAGGGACCGGGGAGCTGTTTTTT. Translated, it gives CASSSRTGTGELFF.

The chain recombines TRBV9 with TRBJ2-1, with 7 bases that match TRBD2. CDR1 is SGDLS and CDR2 is YYNGEE in the germline V gene. This CDR3 region has 14 residues. V was clipped by 3 bases and J by 4 bases; unmatched bases: 4. In nucleotides, the CDR3 is TGTGCCAGCAGCGAAAGCGGGAATTACAATGAGCAGTTCTTC. Amino acids: CASSESGNYNEQFF.

The chain employs TRBV3-1 (or the pseudogene TRBV3-2) and TRBJ1-2; 10 bases are shared with TRBD1. V was clipped by 0 bases and J by 2 bases; unmatched bases: 6. Germline CDR1 and CDR2: LGHDT and YNNKEL (reference sequence). The CDR3 runs to 17 residues. CDR3 region: CASSQDLGTGVNYGYTF. CDR3 DNA: TGTGCCAGCAGCCAAGATCTAGGGACAGGGGTAAACTATGGCTACACCTTC.

This sequence joins TRBV27 and TRBJ2-7, with 9 bases fitting TRBD1. The V gene's germline CDR1 is MNHEY and CDR2 SMNVEV (reference sequence). J gave up 4 bases and V 6 bases, and 1 base lay outside the gene matches. The CDR3 contains 12 residues. The CDR3 DNA reads as TGTGCCAGCAGGGGACAGGGATACGAGCAGTACTTC. This gives the protein CASRGQGYEQYF.

This chain links TRBV7-2 with TRBJ2-7; TRBD2 agrees at 12 bases. The CDR3 has 14 amino acids. Germline V gives CDR1 SGHTA, CDR2 FQGNSA. Unmatched junction bases numbered 8, after V lost 5 bases and J lost 9 bases. CDR3 sequence: CASSLETSGRGQYF. CDR3 bases: TGTGCCAGCAGCCTAGAGACTAGCGGGAGAGGGCAGTACTTC.

This chain connects TRBV6-5 to TRBJ1-2; the D is unclear. Between the trimmed V and J ends, which lost 8 bases and 8 bases, there was a span of 21 bases. CDR3 length: 14 residues. The V gene's germline CDR1 is MNHEY and CDR2 SVGAGI. This CDR3 is CASPSQRERGGYTF. CDR3 DNA: TGTGCCAGCCCGTCGCAGCGGGAAAGAGGAGGCTACACCTTC.

This chain connects TRBV7-2 to TRBJ1-2; D perhaps matches TRBD1 (5 bases). With 0 bases removed from V and 4 bases from J, the gap between germline ends came to 12 bases. The CDR3 is 15 residues long. Germline values: CDR1 SGHTA, CDR2 FQGNSA. This CDR3 reads CASSLAGGNIYGYTF. The CDR3 DNA follows: TGTGCCAGCAGCTTAGCCGGGGGGAACATCTATGGCTACACCTTC.

The CDR3 DNA reads as TGTGCCAGCAGCCAAGGGACTAGCGGCTACGAGCAGTACTTC. Encoded protein: CASSQGTSGYEQYF. V and J are TRBV7-9 and TRBJ2-7; 11 nucleotides line up with TRBD2. Germline V CDR1 and CDR2: SEHNR, FQNEAQ (reference sequence). The length of the CDR3 is 14 residues. The junction had 3 bases not matched to a gene; V was cut back by 5 bases and J by 3 bases.

V and J are TRBV7-8 and TRBJ2-7; D might be TRBD1 (6 bases). The CDR3 totals 13 residues. The germline V and J ends were trimmed by 1 base and 7 bases, with 11 bases remaining between them. Germline CDR1 is SGHVS and CDR2 is FQNEAQ. CDR3 residues: CASSLVTGWEQYF. CDR3 nucleotide sequence: TGTGCCAGCAGCTTAGTTACAGGGTGGGAGCAGTACTTC.

The chain employs TRBV30 and TRBJ2-1; 9 bases match TRBD2. Germline V gives CDR1 GTSNPN, CDR2 SVGIG (reference sequence). V lost 8 bases and J lost 9; bases outside the gene matches: 11. The CDR3 consists of 13 residues. This CDR3 is CAAVWRGGTEQFF. The CDR3 DNA sequence: TGTGCCGCCGTCTGGCGGGGGGGCACTGAGCAGTTCTTC.

The genes are TRBV5-1 and TRBJ2-5; TRBD2 aligns across 8 bases. V dropped 3 bases and J dropped 2; count of bases not matched to a gene: 6. The CDR3 length is 15 residues. Looked up from germline, CDR1 is SGHRS and CDR2 is YFSETQ. The CDR3 loop reads CASSSSPGGQETQYF. CDR3 nucleotide sequence: TGCGCCAGCAGCTCATCCCCGGGGGGGCAAGAGACCCAGTACTTC. The whole variable domain, remainder taken from reference TRBV5-1 and TRBJ2-5, is KAGVTQTPRYLIKTRGQQVTLSCSPISGHRSVSWYQQTPGQGLQFLFEYFSETQRNKGNFPGRFSGRQFSNSRSEMNVSTLELGDSALYLCASSSSPGGQETQYFGPGTRLLVL.

The genes are TRBV27 and TRBJ1-1, with a tentative D call TRBD1 (5 bases). CDR1 and CDR2 (germline): MNHEY, SMNVEV (reference sequence). V lost 8 bases, J lost 2 bases, and 15 bases lay in between. CDR3 length equals 14 residues. In DNA form, the CDR3 reads TGTGCCAGCGGACCCGGGCAGGGTAACACTGAAGCTTTCTTT. Its translation: CASGPGQGNTEAFF.

V gene TRBV7-2 combines with J gene TRBJ2-2, with unresolved D. This CDR3 comprises 12 residues. The V end lost 5 bases, the J end lost 6 bases, and 7 bases lay between the germline ends. The germline V gene has CDR1 SGHTA and CDR2 FQGNSA. The chain's CDR3 is CASSPQAGELFF. Written as DNA, the CDR3 is TGTGCCAGCAGCCCCCAGGCCGGGGAGCTGTTTTTT.

The J gene is TRBJ1-3, the V gene TRBV6-6; D may be TRBD1 (6 bases). Trimming took 6 bases from V and 4 from J, leaving 16 bases between them. CDR3 length: 15 residues. CDR1 and CDR2 from the germline V gene are MNHNY and SVGAGI (reference sequence). The CDR3 sequence is CASRANRDYGNTIYF. The CDR3 DNA sequence: TGTGCCAGCAGAGCGAACAGGGACTACGGAAACACCATATATTTT.

The rearrangement uses TRBV27 and TRBJ2-7; TRBD1 aligns across 9 bases. After removal of 0 bases from V and 5 bases from J, the junction contained 5 bases not matched to a gene. The CDR3 loop spans 15 amino acids. Germline values: CDR1 MNHEY, CDR2 SMNVEV (reference sequence). CDR3 region: CASSLSRDRGDEQYF. The CDR3 DNA is TGTGCCAGCAGTTTATCCCGCGACAGGGGGGACGAGCAGTACTTC.

The CDR3 here is CASSPLKTGGMNTEAFF. The CDR3 DNA is TGTGCCAGCTCACCATTAAAGACAGGTGGAATGAACACTGAAGCTTTCTTT. The chain has TRBV18 and TRBJ1-1; D perhaps matches TRBD1 (6 bases). This CDR3 spans 17 amino acids. Deletions cut 2 bases from V and 0 bases from J, with 16 bases between. Germline V gene sequence: CDR1 KGHSH, CDR2 LQKENI.

The gene calls are TRBV5-4 and TRBJ1-1; D is unclear. Deletions cut 3 bases from V and 5 bases from J, with 5 bases between. The length of the CDR3 is 11 residues. From germline, CDR1 is SGHNT and CDR2 YYREEE (reference sequence). The CDR3 nucleotides are TGTGCCAGCAGCTCCCGTACTGAAGCTTTCTTT. This sequence encodes CASSSRTEAFF. Complete variable domain (other parts from reference TRBV5-4 and TRBJ1-1): ETGVTQSPTHLIKTRGQQVTLRCSSQSGHNTVSWYQQALGQGPQFIFQYYREEENGRGNFPPRFSGLQFPNYSSELNVNALELDDSALYLCASSSRTEAFFGQGTRLTVV.

CDR3 protein: CASSVATDDDEQYF. The CDR3 coding sequence is TGTGCCAGCAGCGTAGCCACAGACGATGACGAGCAGTACTTC. The chain links TRBV9 to TRBJ2-7; D call uncertain. Looked up from germline, CDR1 is SGDLS and CDR2 is YYNGEE. With 0 bases removed from V and 5 bases from J, the gap between germline ends came to 12 bases. The CDR3 runs 14 residues.

This chain links TRBV5-6 with TRBJ2-7, with unresolved D. Germline V gene lookup returns CDR1 SGHDT and CDR2 YYEEEE. The V end was cut by 3 bases, the J end by 6 bases, with 7 bases between. The CDR3 is 11 amino acids. The DNA for the CDR3 is TGTGCCAGCAGCTCTTCTACCGAGCAGTACTTC. It yields the protein CASSSSTEQYF.

This chain joins TRBV13 and TRBJ2-1, with D possibly TRBD2 on 6 matching bases. The CDR3 has 13 amino acids. The ends were cut back, 4 bases at V and 5 bases at J, with 9 bases in the middle. Germline V gene lookup returns CDR1 PRHDT and CDR2 FYEKMQ (reference sequence). As DNA, the CDR3 is TGTGCCAGCAGCTCACCGGGGGACAATGAGCAGTTCTTC. The encoded protein is CASSSPGDNEQFF.

The chain recombines TRBV9 with TRBJ2-2; the match to TRBD2 covers 8 bases. The CDR3 is made up of 16 amino acids. Trimming removed 0 bases from V and 6 bases from J; junction bases left unmatched: 7. The germline V gene has CDR1 SGDLS and CDR2 YYNGEE. The CDR3 DNA follows: TGTGCCAGCAGCGTAGTGGCTAGCGGGCGCCCCGGGGAGCTGTTTTTT. Its translation: CASSVVASGRPGELFF.

This sequence joins TRBV27 and TRBJ1-6; D is undetermined. CDR3 length equals 17 residues. Germline loops: CDR1 MNHEY, CDR2 SMNVEV (reference sequence). The V end lost 2 bases, the J end lost 6 bases, and 17 bases lay between the germline ends. The CDR3 nucleotides read TGTGCCAGCAGTTTAGAGGAGGTGGGGTTTTCTAATTCACCCCTCCACTTT. This translates into CASSLEEVGFSNSPLHF.

This clone was detected a few times. V usage is TRBV29-1 and J usage is TRBJ2-5, with D possibly matching TRBD1 (5 bases). Deletions cut 2 bases from V and 9 bases from J, with 10 bases between. CDR1 SQVTM and CDR2 ANQGSEA come from the germline V gene. The CDR3 spans 11 residues. The DNA of the CDR3 is TGCAGCGTTGAAAAGGGGCGATCCCAGTACTTC. Translating it yields CSVEKGRSQYF. The variable domain in full, completed from reference TRBV29-1 and TRBJ2-5, reads SAVISQKPSRDICQRGTSLTIQCQVDSQVTMMFWYRQQPGQSLTLIATANQGSEATYESGFVIDKFPISRPNLTFSTLTVSNMSPEDSSIYLCSVEKGRSQYFGPGTRLLVL.

CDR3 DNA: TGTGCCACCAGTGATCCGTTAGCGGCGGCAGATACGCAGTATTTT. Translated: CATSDPLAAADTQYF. This sequence joins TRBV24-1 and TRBJ2-3, with D possibly TRBD2 on 6 matching bases. The CDR3 contains 15 residues. With 3 bases removed from V and 4 bases from J, the gap between germline ends came to 13 bases. Per germline, CDR1 KGHDR and CDR2 SFDVKD.

This chain connects TRBV5-6 to TRBJ1-1; D unresolved. Germline V gene sequence: CDR1 SGHDT, CDR2 YYEEEE. V lost 0 bases and J 5 bases, leaving 8 bases between the germline ends. The CDR3 contains 13 residues. CDR3 bases: TGTGCCAGCAGCTTGGCCACTGGTACTGAAGCTTTCTTT. It is translated as CASSLATGTEAFF.

This clone was seen just once. The chain employs TRBV12-3 or TRBV12-4 and TRBJ1-2, with TRBD1 as a possible D gene (6 bases). There are 13 residues in the CDR3. The V end lost 5 bases, the J end lost 4 bases, and 11 bases lay between the germline ends. The CDR3 loop reads CASSIGQIYGYTF. CDR3 DNA sequence: TGTGCCAGCAGTATAGGACAGATCTATGGCTACACCTTC.

The chain couples TRBV7-8 to TRBJ2-1; 12 positions match TRBD2. V was pared by 5 bases and J by 0 bases, with 8 bases of the junction left unmatched. CDR1 is SGHVS, CDR2 FQNEAQ, per germline. CDR3 size: 18 residues. This CDR3 reads CASSPRLAGVNSYNEQFF. The CDR3 DNA reads TGTGCCAGCAGCCCACGACTAGCGGGGGTAAACTCCTACAATGAGCAGTTCTTC.

The count of this clone is one. The genes are TRBV11-2 and TRBJ2-1, with D possibly being TRBD2 (6 bases). Trimming stripped 2 bases from V and 2 bases from J, with 10 bases between. The germline CDR1 and CDR2 sequences are SGHAT and FQNNGV. The CDR3 runs 15 residues. The CDR3 sequence: CASSLLADPYNEQFF. The CDR3 DNA reads as TGTGCCAGCAGCTTATTAGCGGACCCCTACAATGAGCAGTTCTTC.